The clone carrying this T cell receptor (beta chain) occurred once. The sample belongs to a study of Ad26.COV2.S vaccination and SARS-CoV-2 variants. V was cut by 0 bases and J by 5 bases, with 17 bases left in between. Per the germline V gene, CDR1 is ENHRY and CDR2 is SYGVKD. The CDR3 runs to 17 residues. Measured with immunoSEQ multiplex PCR; TCRdb has only the in-frame clones, and not every one. The table records about half a million clones, nearly 90% of them present only once. Treatment here: some 20 received Ad26.COV2.S at low or high dose, single or two shots; a few received placebo; per-sample allocation not given. The samples date from day 63 after the first vaccine or placebo injection.

The sample consisted of peripheral blood, taken in a trial of Ad26.COV2.S vaccine versus placebo. The TCR comes from a person aged 18 to 59 who received the Ad26.COV2.S COVID-19 vaccine or a placebo. The chain carries TRBV10-3 and TRBJ2-4; a possible D gene is TRBD2 (6 bases). CDR3 coding DNA: TGTGCCATCAGTGAGTCTGACTTGGGGTCGGGGGAAAACATTCAGTACTTC. Translating gives CAISESDLGSGENIQYF.